Presented here are 11 T cell receptor beta chains from one specimen sequenced in a study of blood T cell repertoires in COVID-19. Data came from immunoSEQ multiplex PCR; TCRdb stores just in-frame clones and leaves some out. The sample yields tens of thousands of clones, 87% seen once. The sample consisted of peripheral blood. The source is a man between 45 and 60 years old with active COVID-19.

The rearrangement joins TRBV24-1 to TRBJ2-2; the D gene is possibly TRBD1 (5 bases). This CDR3 spans 16 amino acids. The V end lost 0 bases, the J end lost 0 bases, and 7 bases lay between the germline ends. Germline-derived CDR1 and CDR2 are KGHDR and SFDVKD. The CDR3 protein is CATSDLRTPNTGELFF. In nucleotides, the CDR3 is TGTGCCACCAGTGATTTGAGGACACCGAACACCGGGGAGCTGTTTTTT.

This clone was observed once. The sample contains more than one DNA sequence encoding this CDR3. The chain recombines TRBV11-2 with TRBJ1-1; D remains ambiguous. There are 13 residues in the CDR3. CDR1 SGHAT and CDR2 FQNNGV come from the germline V gene. Trimming removed 3 bases at V and 1 base at J, with 6 bases between. CDR3 loop: CASSFSGNTEAFF. In DNA, the CDR3 is TGTGCCAGCAGCTTTAGCGGGAACACTGAAGCTTTCTTT. The entire variable domain, with the rest obtained from reference TRBV11-2 and TRBJ1-1, is as follows: EAGVAQSPRYKIIEKRQSVAFWCNPISGHATLYWYQQILGQGPKLLIQFQNNGVVDDSQLPKDRFSAERLKGVDSTLKIQPAKLEDSAVYLCASSFSGNTEAFFGQGTRLTVV.

This chain links TRBV7-2 with TRBJ1-2, with D perhaps TRBD1 (6 bases). The CDR3 has 15 residues. Trimming shortened V by 1 base and J by 6 bases, and 15 bases separated the two germline ends. Germline CDR1 and CDR2: SGHTA and FQGNSA. The CDR3 here is CASSLVSGGADGYTF. In DNA, the CDR3 is TGTGCCAGCAGCTTAGTATCCGGGGGGGCGGATGGCTACACCTTC.

The CDR3 sequence is CASSVARSMNTEAFF. The CDR3 DNA is TGTGCCAGCAGTGTGGCGAGGAGCATGAACACTGAAGCTTTCTTT. The chain links TRBV2 to TRBJ1-1; D gene unclear. Trimming removed 4 bases at V and 0 bases at J, with 12 bases between. CDR3 length: 15 residues. Germline V lookup: CDR1 SNHLY, CDR2 FYNNEI.

V and J are TRBV27 and TRBJ2-1; 13 bases align to TRBD2. Germline V lookup: CDR1 MNHEY, CDR2 SMNVEV (reference sequence). Unmatched junction bases numbered 14, after V lost 3 bases and J lost 12 bases. The CDR3 covers 17 residues. In DNA form, the CDR3 reads TGTGCCAGCAGTTTTTTGAATGTGGCACTAGCGGGGGGGGCGCAGTTCTTC. It is translated as CASSFLNVALAGGAQFF.

The chain is built from TRBV18 and TRBJ2-3, with 10 bases identical to TRBD2. V was pared by 4 bases and J by 0 bases, with 4 bases of the junction left unmatched. This CDR3 is built from 16 residues. From germline, CDR1 is KGHSH and CDR2 LQKENI. The CDR3 nucleotides read TGTGCCAGCTCACGTACTAGCGGGGCTAGCACAGATACGCAGTATTTT. It is translated as CASSRTSGASTDTQYF. Using reference TRBV18 and TRBJ2-3 for the parts outside the CDR3, the full variable domain is NAGVMQNPRHLVRRRGQEARLRCSPMKGHSHVYWYRQLPEEGLKFMVYLQKENIIDESGMPKERFSAEFPKEGPSILRIQQVVRGDSAAYFCASSRTSGASTDTQYFGPGTRLTVL.

This rearrangement joins TRBV4-2 to TRBJ2-1; 11 bases are shared with TRBD2. The V and J ends lost 1 base and 1 base, in that order; junction bases with no gene match: 24. CDR1 and CDR2 from the germline V gene are LGHNA and YNFKEQ. There are 24 residues in the CDR3. The CDR3 coding sequence is TGTGCCAGCAGCCAAGCCCGGGACTCGGGGCGGGCTAGCGGGAGGTCCCTTTCCTACAATGAGCAGTTCTTC. Residues: CASSQARDSGRASGRSLSYNEQFF.

The V call is TRBV30, the J call TRBJ1-1; 8 bases map to TRBD1. The V gene's germline CDR1 is GTSNPN and CDR2 SVGIG (reference sequence). The trim removed 2 bases at V and 6 bases at J, leaving 5 bases unmatched. CDR3 size: 13 residues. CDR3 coding DNA: TGTGCCTGGAGTTTTGACAGGGGCGCTGAAGCTTTCTTT. As protein: CAWSFDRGAEAFF.

For the CDR3, the DNA is TGTGCCAGCAGCTCCCGGGACAGGGGCGCTCAGCCCCAGCATTTT. As protein: CASSSRDRGAQPQHF. The rearrangement links TRBV7-3 to TRBJ1-5; TRBD1 matches 10 bases. The germline V gene has CDR1 SGHTA and CDR2 FQGTGA. The length of the CDR3 is 15 residues. The ends lost 4 bases at V and 6 bases at J; junction bases unmatched: 6.

This clone has just a few counts. This rearrangement joins TRBV5-8 to TRBJ1-2; the D gene is possibly TRBD1 (5 bases). CDR3 size: 13 residues. Trimming cost V 5 bases and J 6 bases, with 14 bases left between them. Germline assignment: CDR1 SGHTS and CDR2 YDEGEE. The CDR3 loop is CASRWGRLDGYTF. CDR3 DNA: TGTGCCAGCAGGTGGGGGAGGCTGGATGGCTACACCTTC.

V usage is TRBV6-2 or TRBV6-3 and J usage is TRBJ2-7; TRBD1 might be the D (5 bases). This CDR3 region has 18 residues. V lost 2 bases and J lost 4, with 24 bases in between. Germline V lookup: CDR1 MNHEY, CDR2 SVGEGT. This CDR3 is CASSYPFSDSIATYEQYF. DNA for the CDR3: TGTGCCAGCAGTTACCCCTTCTCTGACAGTATCGCAACTTACGAGCAGTACTTC.